This T cell receptor (beta chain) was identified in a study of blood T cell repertoires in COVID-19. In the study overall: There were acute and convalescent COVID-19 samples, and they came from the United States, Italy and Spain. T cells, B-cell-depleted T cells, or PBMCs provided the cDNA or gDNA that served as material.

Per the original methods: Estimation of nucleated cell counts was performed using reference gene primer amplification. Only in-frame clones appear in the TCRdb table, and some are missing; sequencing was by immunoSEQ multiplex PCR. From that table come the V and J calls and clone size; the DNA was used to work out D and trimming. The table lists approximately 120,000 clones, 86% of them singletons. CDR3 length equals 15 residues. Trimming took off 3 bases at V and 5 bases at J, with 16 bases between the two ends. Germline values: CDR1 MDHEN, CDR2 SYDVKM. This sequence originates from a human donor in a cohort sampled during active COVID-19. The sample comprised peripheral blood. The gene calls are TRBV28 and TRBJ1-2; the D gene is possibly TRBD1 (6 bases). Here the CDR3 DNA reads TGTGCCAGCAGTTTCTTACAGGGTTTATTGTATGGCTACACCTTC. This codes for CASSFLQGLLYGYTF.